These T cell receptor beta chains were read from a single sample in a study of shared clonotypes between healthy human individuals. Profiling relied on immunoSEQ multiplex PCR, and the TCRdb table lists in-frame clones only, not all of them. The repertoire holds approximately 1,000,000 clones, with about 80% as singletons. Sequences were obtained from memory CD4+ T cells from PBMCs. These receptor sequences come from a man aged 18 to 30 in good health. Some clones in this sample may be carry-over from other donors' samples. Both conserved end residues are part of each CDR3. D genes are given only for firm matches. For some rows the clone size is stated as once, few or many, or as a class when expanded; others skip it.

clone size	V gene	J gene	D gene	CDR3 DNA	CDR3 protein
-	TRBV28	TRBJ1-1	-	TGTGCCAGCAGTTTAGGGGCTTACACTGAAGCTTTCTTT	CASSLGAYTEAFF
few	TRBV9	TRBJ1-3	-	TGTGCCAGCAGTCGTGGAGCCGAGGACACCATATATTTT	CASSRGAEDTIYF
few	TRBV4-1	TRBJ2-2	TRBD1	TGCGCCAGCACCCTCAGAGGGGGCCCCAACACCGGGGAGCTGTTTTTT	CASTLRGGPNTGELFF
-	TRBV11-3	TRBJ2-5	TRBD1	TGTGCCAGCAGCGGGCCGGGACAGCCTCAAGAGACCCAGTACTTC	CASSGPGQPQETQYF
-	TRBV6-1	TRBJ2-1	TRBD2	TGTGCCAGCAGTAGACGACTAGCGGGAGAGGCTGAGCAGTTCTTC	CASSRRLAGEAEQFF
few	TRBV7-9	TRBJ1-5	-	TGTGCCAGCAGCCCCGGAGGGGGGAACCAGCCCCAGCATTTT	CASSPGGGNQPQHF
-	TRBV4-1	TRBJ1-6	TRBD1	TGCGCCAGCAGCCAAAACCCCGTACTGGGACAGGGGGGATCACCCCTCCACTTT	CASSQNPVLGQGGSPLHF
few	TRBV2	TRBJ1-3	-	TGTGCCAGCAGGCTCCTTACCTCTGGAAACACCATATATTTT	CASRLLTSGNTIYF
-	TRBV7-9	TRBJ2-7	-	TGTGCCAGCAGCTTGACGGGACAAAGTTACGAGCAGTACTTC	CASSLTGQSYEQYF
-	TRBV5-1	TRBJ1-1	-	TGCGCCAGCAGCTTCCAGGGTGAGGGCACTGAAGCTTTCTTT	CASSFQGEGTEAFF
-	TRBV5-6	TRBJ2-3	TRBD1	TGTGCCAGCAGCTTGGGTGGACAGGGCACAGATACGCAGTATTTT	CASSLGGQGTDTQYF
-	TRBV10-3	TRBJ2-3	TRBD2	TGTGCCATCAGTGGAAGACTAGCGGGGAACACAGATACGCAGTATTTT	CAISGRLAGNTDTQYF
-	TRBV5-1	TRBJ2-4	-	TGCGCCAGCAGACTAGGGGATATGAACATTCAGTACTTC	CASRLGDMNIQYF
-	TRBV29-1	TRBJ1-1	-	TGCAGCGTTGCTGACAGCACCCCAGCTTTCTTT	CSVADSTPAFF
-	TRBV9	TRBJ2-5	TRBD2	TGTGCCAGCAGCCTGACTAGCGGGAGGGCCTACACGGCGGTCCACGAGACCCAGTACTTC	CASSLTSGRAYTAVHETQYF
-	TRBV19	TRBJ2-5	-	TGTGCCAGTACCATCACAGGGAACCAAGAGACCCAGTACTTC	CASTITGNQETQYF
-	TRBV27	TRBJ2-7	-	TGTGCCAGCAGTTCCATGGATTCCTACGAGCAGTACTTC	CASSSMDSYEQYF
-	TRBV19	TRBJ1-1	-	TGTGCCAGTAGTATTACACGGCTGAACACTGAAGCTTTCTTT	CASSITRLNTEAFF